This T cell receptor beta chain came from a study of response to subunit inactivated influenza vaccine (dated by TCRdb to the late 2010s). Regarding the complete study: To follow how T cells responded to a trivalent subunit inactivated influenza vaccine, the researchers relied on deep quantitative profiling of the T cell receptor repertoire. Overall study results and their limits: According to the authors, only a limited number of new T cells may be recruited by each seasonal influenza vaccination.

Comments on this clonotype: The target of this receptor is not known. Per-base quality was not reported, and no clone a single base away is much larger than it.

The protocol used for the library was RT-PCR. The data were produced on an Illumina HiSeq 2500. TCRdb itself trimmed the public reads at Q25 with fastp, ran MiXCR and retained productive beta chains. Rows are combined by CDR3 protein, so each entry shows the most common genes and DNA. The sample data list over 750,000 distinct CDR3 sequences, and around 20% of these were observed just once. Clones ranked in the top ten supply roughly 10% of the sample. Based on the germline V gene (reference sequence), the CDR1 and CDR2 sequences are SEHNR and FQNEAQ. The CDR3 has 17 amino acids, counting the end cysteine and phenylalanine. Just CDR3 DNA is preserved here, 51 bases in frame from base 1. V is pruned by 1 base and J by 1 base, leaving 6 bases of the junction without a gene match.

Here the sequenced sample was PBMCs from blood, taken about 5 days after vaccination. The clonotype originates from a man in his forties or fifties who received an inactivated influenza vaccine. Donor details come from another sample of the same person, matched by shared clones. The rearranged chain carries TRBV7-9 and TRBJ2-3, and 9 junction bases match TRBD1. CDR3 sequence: CASSLVPRTGGTDTQYF. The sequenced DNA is TGTGCCAGCAGCTTAGTGCCACGGACAGGGGGCACAGATACGCAGTATTTT.